This passage covers 3 T cell receptor beta chains from one sample sequenced in a study of identical twins. MiXCR, applied by TCRdb to the 5' RACE reads, yields one record per CDR3 protein. The sample carries under 1 million distinct CDR3 sequences, approximately 13% recorded once. These data were also reused for a study on yellow fever vaccine responses in identical twins.

The sequenced sample consisted of PBMCs. The receptor source for this set is a woman younger than 35 in good health.

Only a few counts were recorded for this clonotype. The V call is TRBV7-2, the J call TRBJ2-1, with no clear D. CDR1 and CDR2 from the germline V gene are SGHTA and FQGNSA. This CDR3 comprises 13 residues. Trimming pared 7 bases from V and 9 bases from J, leaving 16 bases between. The CDR3 spells CASTWVRSLEQFF. The CDR3 DNA reads as TGTGCCAGCACTTGGGTCAGGAGTCTTGAGCAGTTCTTC.

This chain connects TRBV2 to TRBJ1-6, with TRBD1 as a possible D gene (6 bases). Germline CDR1 SNHLY, CDR2 FYNNEI. The CDR3 is made up of 14 amino acids. V was shortened by 4 bases and J by 6 bases, with 10 bases between the two germline ends. The CDR3 protein is CASSVTGTNSPLHF. Written as DNA, the CDR3 is TGTGCCAGCAGTGTCACAGGGACTAATTCACCCCTCCACTTT.

This clonotype occurred a few times. The chain couples TRBV4-1 to TRBJ1-2; no firm D call. The germline gives CDR1 MGHRA, CDR2 YSYEKL. The CDR3 has 14 amino acids. V lost 0 bases, J lost 8 bases, and 13 bases lay in between. The DNA for the CDR3 is TGCGCCAGCAGCCAAGATATGGTACCGGGCGGCTACACCTTC. Encoded protein: CASSQDMVPGGYTF.